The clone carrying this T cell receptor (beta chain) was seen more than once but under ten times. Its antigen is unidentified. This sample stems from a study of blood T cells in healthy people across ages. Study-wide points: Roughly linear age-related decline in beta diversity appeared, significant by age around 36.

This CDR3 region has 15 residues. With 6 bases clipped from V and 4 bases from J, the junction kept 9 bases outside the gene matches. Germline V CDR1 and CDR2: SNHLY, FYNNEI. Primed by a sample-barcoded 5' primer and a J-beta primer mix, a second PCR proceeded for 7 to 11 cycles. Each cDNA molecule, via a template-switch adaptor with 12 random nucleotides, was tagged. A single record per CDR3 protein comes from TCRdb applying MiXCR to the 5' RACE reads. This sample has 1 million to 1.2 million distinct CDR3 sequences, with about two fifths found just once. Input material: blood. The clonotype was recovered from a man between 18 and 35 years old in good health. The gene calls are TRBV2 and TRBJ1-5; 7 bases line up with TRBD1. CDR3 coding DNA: TGTGCCAGCAGATCCGGGACAGAATTTAATCAGCCCCAGCATTTT. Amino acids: CASRSGTEFNQPQHF.